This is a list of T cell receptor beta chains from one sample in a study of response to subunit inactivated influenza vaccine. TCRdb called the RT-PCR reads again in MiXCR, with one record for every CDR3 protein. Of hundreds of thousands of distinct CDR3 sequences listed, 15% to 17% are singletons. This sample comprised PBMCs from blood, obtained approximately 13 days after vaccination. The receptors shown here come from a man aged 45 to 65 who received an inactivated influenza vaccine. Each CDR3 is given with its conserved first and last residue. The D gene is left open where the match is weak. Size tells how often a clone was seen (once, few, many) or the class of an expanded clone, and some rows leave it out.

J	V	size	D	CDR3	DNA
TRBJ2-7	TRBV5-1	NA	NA	CASSLGFGGYEQYF	TGCGCCAGCAGCCTCGGTTTCGGGGGCTACGAGCAGTACTTC
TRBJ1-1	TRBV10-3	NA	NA	CAISGGGSNTEAFF	TGTGCCATCAGTGGTGGGGGCTCGAACACTGAAGCTTTCTTT
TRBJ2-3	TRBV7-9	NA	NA	CASRGRSSTDTQYF	TGTGCCAGCAGGGGGAGGTCTAGCACAGATACGCAGTATTTT
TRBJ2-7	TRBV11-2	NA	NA	CASSLLEGGRYEQYF	TGTGCCAGCAGCTTACTCGAGGGGGGGCGCTACGAGCAGTACTTC
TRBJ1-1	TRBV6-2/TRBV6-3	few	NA	CASSPGETEAFF	TGTGCCAGCAGCCCAGGGGAAACTGAAGCTTTCTTT
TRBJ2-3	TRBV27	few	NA	CSSSPDFTTQYF	TGTTCCAGCAGTCCCGACTTTACTACGCAGTATTTT
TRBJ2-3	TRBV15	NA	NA	CATSPRPGGSTDTQYF	TGTGCCACCAGCCCTCGCCCTGGCGGCAGCACAGATACGCAGTATTTT
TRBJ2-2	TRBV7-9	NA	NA	CASSSLSENTGELFF	TGTGCCAGCAGCTCGCTTAGCGAGAACACCGGGGAGCTGTTTTTT
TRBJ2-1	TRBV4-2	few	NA	CASSHPFDGGPSYNEQFF	TGTGCCAGCAGCCACCCCTTTGATGGGGGACCTTCCTACAATGAGCAGTTCTTC
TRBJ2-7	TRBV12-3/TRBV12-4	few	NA	CASREGPRFEQYF	TGTGCCAGCAGAGAGGGACCGAGGTTCGAGCAGTACTTC
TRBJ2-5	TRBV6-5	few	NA	CASSYDAVPGTQYF	TGTGCCAGCAGTTACGACGCGGTTCCAGGGACCCAGTACTTC
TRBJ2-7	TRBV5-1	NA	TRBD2	CASSPGLGGNEQYF	TGCGCCAGCAGCCCGGGACTAGGGGGTAACGAGCAGTACTTC
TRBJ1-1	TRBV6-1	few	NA	CASRGMIRNTEAFF	TGTGCCAGCAGGGGAATGATCCGGAACACTGAAGCTTTCTTT
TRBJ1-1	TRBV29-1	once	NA	CSAISGKNTEAFF	TGCAGCGCTATCTCAGGGAAGAACACTGAAGCTTTCTTT
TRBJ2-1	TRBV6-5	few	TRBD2	CASSWGSGSGYNEQFF	TGTGCCAGCAGTTGGGGTAGCGGGAGCGGCTACAATGAGCAGTTCTTC
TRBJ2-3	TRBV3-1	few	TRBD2	CASSQDGLADSTSTDTQYF	TGTGCCAGCAGCCAAGATGGGCTAGCGGATTCTACTAGCACAGATACGCAGTATTTT
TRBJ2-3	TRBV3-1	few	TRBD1	CASSQAGGTGPSINTDTQYF	TGTGCCAGCAGCCAGGCGGGTGGGACAGGGCCCTCTATAAACACAGATACGCAGTATTTT
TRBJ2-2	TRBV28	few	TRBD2	CASIKGRVISPGELFF	TGTGCCAGCATCAAGGGGAGGGTGATTAGTCCCGGGGAGCTGTTTTTT
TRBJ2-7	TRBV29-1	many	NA	CSVVGSYEQYF	TGCAGCGTTGTGGGGTCCTACGAGCAGTACTTC
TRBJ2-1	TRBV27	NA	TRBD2	CASSPHIPSGSTYNEQFF	TGTGCCAGCAGTCCTCACATCCCTAGCGGGAGTACCTACAATGAGCAGTTCTTC
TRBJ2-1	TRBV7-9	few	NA	CASEPREYNEQFF	TGTGCCAGTGAACCGAGGGAGTACAATGAGCAGTTCTTC
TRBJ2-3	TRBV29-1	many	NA	CSVVSGTDTQYF	TGCAGCGTTGTAAGCGGCACAGATACGCAGTATTTT
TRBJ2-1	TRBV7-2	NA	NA	CASSVEVGDEQFF	TGTGCCAGCAGCGTAGAGGTGGGGGATGAGCAGTTCTTC
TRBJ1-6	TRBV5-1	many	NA	CASSLDAASRGPLHF	TGCGCCAGCAGCTTGGATGCTGCTAGTCGCGGACCCCTCCACTTT
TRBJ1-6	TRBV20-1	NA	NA	CSAREGGASYNSPLHF	TGCAGTGCTAGAGAAGGAGGGGCCTCTTATAATTCACCCCTCCACTTT
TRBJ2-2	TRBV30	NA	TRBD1	CAWSVYEQGATGELFF	TGTGCCTGGAGTGTATATGAACAGGGGGCGACCGGGGAGCTGTTTTTT
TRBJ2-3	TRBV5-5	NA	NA	CASSLIVAGQEVDTQYF	TGTGCCAGCAGCTTGATAGTCGCGGGTCAAGAGGTAGATACGCAGTATTTT
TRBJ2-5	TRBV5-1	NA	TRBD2	CASSPGTILGDETQYF	TGCGCCAGCAGCCCTGGGACTATCCTCGGCGATGAGACCCAGTACTTC
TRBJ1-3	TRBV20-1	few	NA	CSALGRYSGNTIYF	TGCAGTGCCCTTGGCCGATACTCTGGAAACACCATATATTTT
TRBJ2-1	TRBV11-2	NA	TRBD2	CASSFSLTSGGYNEQFF	TGTGCCAGCAGCTTTTCCCTCACTAGCGGGGGCTACAATGAGCAGTTCTTC
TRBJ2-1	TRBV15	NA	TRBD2	CATVPRESNEQFF	TGTGCCACGGTTCCGCGGGAGTCCAATGAGCAGTTCTTC
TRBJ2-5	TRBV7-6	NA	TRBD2	CASSWTSGDLQETQYF	TGTGCCAGCAGCTGGACTAGCGGGGACCTACAAGAGACCCAGTACTTC
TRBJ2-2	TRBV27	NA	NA	CASTDLRARNTGELFF	TGTGCCAGCACCGATCTTCGGGCTAGGAACACCGGGGAGCTGTTTTTT
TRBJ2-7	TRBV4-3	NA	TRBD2	CASSRYWELAGHKTYEQYF	TGCGCCAGCAGCCGTTATTGGGAACTAGCGGGGCACAAAACCTACGAGCAGTACTTC
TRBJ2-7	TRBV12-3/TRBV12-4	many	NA	CASSFRSATSGQYF	TGTGCCAGCAGTTTCCGGTCCGCTACCTCTGGGCAGTACTTC
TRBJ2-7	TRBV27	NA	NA	CASSLSSYSYEQYF	TGTGCCAGCAGTTTAAGTAGCTACTCCTACGAGCAGTACTTC
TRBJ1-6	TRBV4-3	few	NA	CASSQESRAYNSPLHF	TGCGCCAGCAGCCAAGAGAGCAGGGCTTATAATTCACCCCTCCACTTT
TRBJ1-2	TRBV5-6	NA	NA	CASSLSRDGYTF	TGTGCCAGCAGCCTCAGTAGAGATGGCTACACCTTC
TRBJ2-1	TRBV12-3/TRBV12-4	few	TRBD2	CASRSDTSGVYNEQFF	TGTGCCAGCAGATCCGATACTAGCGGTGTCTACAATGAGCAGTTCTTC
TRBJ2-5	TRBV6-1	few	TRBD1	CASNGRTGWETQYF	TGTGCCAGCAATGGTCGGACAGGATGGGAGACCCAGTACTTC
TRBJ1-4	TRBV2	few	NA	CASSEAGSEKLFF	TGTGCCAGCAGTGAGGCAGGGTCTGAAAAACTGTTTTTT
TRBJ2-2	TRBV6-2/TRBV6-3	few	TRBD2	CASSLSGTSGRMNTGELFF	TGTGCCAGCAGTCTATCCGGGACTAGCGGGAGGATGAACACCGGGGAGCTGTTTTTT
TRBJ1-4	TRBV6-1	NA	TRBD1	CASILDRGKEKLFF	TGTGCCAGCATCCTGGACAGGGGAAAGGAAAAACTGTTTTTT
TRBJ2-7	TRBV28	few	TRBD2	CATVRAGGPYEQYF	TGTGCCACCGTGCGGGCGGGAGGGCCCTACGAGCAGTACTTC
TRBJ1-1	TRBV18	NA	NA	CASSPQAASEAFF	TGTGCCAGCTCACCACAGGCGGCTTCTGAAGCTTTCTTT
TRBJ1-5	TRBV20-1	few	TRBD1	CSGGQGSNQPQHF	TGCAGTGGGGGACAGGGGAGCAATCAGCCCCAGCATTTT
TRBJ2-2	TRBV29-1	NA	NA	CSAHRANTGELFF	TGCAGCGCGCACAGGGCGAACACCGGGGAGCTGTTTTTT
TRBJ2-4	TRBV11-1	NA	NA	CASTLLLASVNFIAKNIKYF	TGTGCCAGCACCCTCCTTCTCGCCAGCGTTAACTTTATAGCCAAAAACATTAAGTACTTC
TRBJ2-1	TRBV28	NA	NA	CASSLEFDRGNEQFF	TGTGCCAGCAGTTTAGAATTTGATAGGGGGAATGAGCAGTTCTTC
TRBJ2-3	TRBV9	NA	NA	CASSERLDLGYTQYF	TGTGCCAGCAGCGAACGACTAGATCTGGGTTATACGCAGTATTTT
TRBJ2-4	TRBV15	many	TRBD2	CATSRVAGLAKNIQYF	TGTGCCACCAGCAGAGTAGCGGGGCTAGCCAAAAACATTCAGTACTTC
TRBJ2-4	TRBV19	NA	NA	CASSIPGNIQYF	TGTGCCAGTAGTATCCCGGGAAACATTCAGTACTTC
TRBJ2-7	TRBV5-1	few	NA	CASAINRQGGHEQYF	TGCGCCAGCGCGATCAACCGACAAGGGGGACACGAGCAGTACTTC